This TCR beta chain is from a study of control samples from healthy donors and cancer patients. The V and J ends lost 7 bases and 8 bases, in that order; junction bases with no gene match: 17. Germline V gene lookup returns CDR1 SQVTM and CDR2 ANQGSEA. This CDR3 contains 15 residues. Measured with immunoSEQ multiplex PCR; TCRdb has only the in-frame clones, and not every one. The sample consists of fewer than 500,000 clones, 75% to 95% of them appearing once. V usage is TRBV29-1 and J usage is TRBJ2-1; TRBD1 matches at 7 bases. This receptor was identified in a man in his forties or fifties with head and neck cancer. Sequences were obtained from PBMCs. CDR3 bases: TGCAGCGCCACCCACACAGGGGCCCCGTCGCATGAGCAGTTCTTC. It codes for CSATHTGAPSHEQFF.